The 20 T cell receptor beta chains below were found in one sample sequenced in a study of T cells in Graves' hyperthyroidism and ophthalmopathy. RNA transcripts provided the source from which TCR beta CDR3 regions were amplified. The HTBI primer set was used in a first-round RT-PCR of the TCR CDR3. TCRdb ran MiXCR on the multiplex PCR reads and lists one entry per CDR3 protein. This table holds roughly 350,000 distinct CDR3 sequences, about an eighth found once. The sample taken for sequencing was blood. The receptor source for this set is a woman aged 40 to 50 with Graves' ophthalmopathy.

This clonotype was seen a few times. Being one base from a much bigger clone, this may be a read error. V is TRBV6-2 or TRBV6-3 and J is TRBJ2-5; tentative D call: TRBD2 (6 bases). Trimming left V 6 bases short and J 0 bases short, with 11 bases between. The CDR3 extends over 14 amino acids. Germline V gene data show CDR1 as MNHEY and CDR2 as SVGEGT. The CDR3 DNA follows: TGTGCCAGCAGGAGGGCGGGGTACCAAGAGACCCAGTACTTC. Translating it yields CASRRAGYQETQYF.

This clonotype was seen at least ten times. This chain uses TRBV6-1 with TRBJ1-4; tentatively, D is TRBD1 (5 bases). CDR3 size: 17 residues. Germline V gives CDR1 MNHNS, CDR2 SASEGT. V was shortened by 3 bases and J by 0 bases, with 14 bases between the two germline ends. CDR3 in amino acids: CASSDPRASATNEKLFF. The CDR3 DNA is TGTGCCAGCAGTGATCCCAGGGCGTCCGCAACTAATGAAAAACTGTTTTTT.

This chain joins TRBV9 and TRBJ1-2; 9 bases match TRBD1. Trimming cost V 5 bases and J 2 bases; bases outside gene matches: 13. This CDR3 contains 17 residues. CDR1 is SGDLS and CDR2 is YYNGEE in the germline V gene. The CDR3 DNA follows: TGTGCCAGCAGTGAGACAATAACAGGGGGCGGAAACTATGGCTACACCTTC. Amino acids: CASSETITGGGNYGYTF.

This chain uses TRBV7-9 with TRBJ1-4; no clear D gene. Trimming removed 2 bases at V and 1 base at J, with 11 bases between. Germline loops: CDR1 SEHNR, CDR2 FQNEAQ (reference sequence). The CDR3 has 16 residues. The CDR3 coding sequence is TGTGCCAGCAGCTTAAATCTGGCGAGAACTAATGAAAAACTGTTTTTT. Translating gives CASSLNLARTNEKLFF.

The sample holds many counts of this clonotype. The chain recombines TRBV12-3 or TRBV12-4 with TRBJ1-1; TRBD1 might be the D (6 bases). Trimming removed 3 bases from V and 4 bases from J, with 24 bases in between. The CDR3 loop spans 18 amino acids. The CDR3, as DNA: TGTGCCAGCAGTTTCATCGCGGGGGTCGGGGGGCGTTTCACTGAAGCTTTCTTT. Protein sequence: CASSFIAGVGGRFTEAFF.

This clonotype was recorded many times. CDR3 sequence reads: CASSEEGEETQYF. CDR3 nucleotide sequence: TGTGCCAGCAGTGAAGAGGGGGAAGAGACCCAGTACTTC. The chain couples TRBV2 to TRBJ2-5, with D possibly being TRBD1 (6 bases). There are 13 residues in the CDR3. The ends were cut back, 1 base at V and 3 bases at J, with 6 bases in the middle. Germline V gene data show CDR1 as SNHLY and CDR2 as FYNNEI.

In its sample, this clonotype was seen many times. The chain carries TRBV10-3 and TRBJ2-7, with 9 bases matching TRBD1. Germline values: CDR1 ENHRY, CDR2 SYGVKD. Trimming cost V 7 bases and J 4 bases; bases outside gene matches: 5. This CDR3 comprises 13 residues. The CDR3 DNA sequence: TGTGCCATCAAGGACAGGGGCATATACGAGCAGTACTTC. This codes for CAIKDRGIYEQYF.

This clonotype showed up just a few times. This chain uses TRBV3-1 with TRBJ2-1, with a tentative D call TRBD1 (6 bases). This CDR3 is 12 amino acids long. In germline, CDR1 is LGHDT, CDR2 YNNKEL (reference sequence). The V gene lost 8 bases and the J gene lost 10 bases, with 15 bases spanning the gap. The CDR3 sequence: CASGTGLREQFF. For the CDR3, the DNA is TGTGCCAGCGGAACAGGGTTGAGAGAGCAGTTCTTC.

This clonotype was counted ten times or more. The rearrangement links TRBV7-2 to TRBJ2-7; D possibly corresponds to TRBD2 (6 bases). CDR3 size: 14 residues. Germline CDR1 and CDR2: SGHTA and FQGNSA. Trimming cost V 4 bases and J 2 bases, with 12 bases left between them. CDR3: CASSSPRGTYEQYF. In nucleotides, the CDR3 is TGTGCCAGCAGCTCCCCGCGGGGTACCTACGAGCAGTACTTC. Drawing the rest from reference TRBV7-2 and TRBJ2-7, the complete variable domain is GAGVSQSPSNKVTEKGKDVELRCDPISGHTALYWYRQSLGQGLEFLIYFQGNSAPDKSGLPSDRFSAERTGGSVSTLTIQRTQQEDSAVYLCASSSPRGTYEQYFGPGTRLTVT.

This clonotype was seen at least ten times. CDR3 in amino acids: CSASAGGRKGELFF. DNA of the CDR3: TGCAGTGCTAGCGCGGGGGGGAGGAAAGGGGAGCTGTTTTTT. V gene TRBV20-1 combines with J gene TRBJ2-2, with TRBD2 matching over 9 bases. This CDR3 has 14 amino acids. In germline, CDR1 is DFQATT, CDR2 SNEGSKA (reference sequence). Trimming removed 3 bases from V and 8 bases from J; junction bases left unmatched: 7.

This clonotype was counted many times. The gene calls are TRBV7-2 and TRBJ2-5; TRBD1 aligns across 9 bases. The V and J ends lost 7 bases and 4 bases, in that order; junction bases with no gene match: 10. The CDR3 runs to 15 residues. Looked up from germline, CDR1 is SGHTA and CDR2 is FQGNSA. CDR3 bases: TGTGCCAGCAACCCAGGACAGGGGTTGGGAGAGACCCAGTACTTC. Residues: CASNPGQGLGETQYF.

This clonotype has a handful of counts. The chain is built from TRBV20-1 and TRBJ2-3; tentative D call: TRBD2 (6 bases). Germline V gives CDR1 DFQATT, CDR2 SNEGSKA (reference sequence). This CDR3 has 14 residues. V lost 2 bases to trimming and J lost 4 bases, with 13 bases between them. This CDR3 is CSARRTKGADTQYF. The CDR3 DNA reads TGCAGTGCTAGAAGGACTAAAGGGGCAGATACGCAGTATTTT.

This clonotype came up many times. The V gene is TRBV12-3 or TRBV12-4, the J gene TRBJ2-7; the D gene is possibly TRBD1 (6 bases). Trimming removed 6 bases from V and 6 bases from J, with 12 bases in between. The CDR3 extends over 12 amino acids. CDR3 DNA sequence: TGTGCCAGCAGACTCGGGACAAGCGAGCAGTACTTC. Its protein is CASRLGTSEQYF.

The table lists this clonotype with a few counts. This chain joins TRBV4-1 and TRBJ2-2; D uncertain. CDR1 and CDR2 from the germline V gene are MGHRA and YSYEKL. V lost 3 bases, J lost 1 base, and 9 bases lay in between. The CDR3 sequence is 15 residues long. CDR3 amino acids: CASSHVLRNTGELFF. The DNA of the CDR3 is TGCGCCAGCAGCCACGTCTTAAGGAACACCGGGGAGCTGTTTTTT.

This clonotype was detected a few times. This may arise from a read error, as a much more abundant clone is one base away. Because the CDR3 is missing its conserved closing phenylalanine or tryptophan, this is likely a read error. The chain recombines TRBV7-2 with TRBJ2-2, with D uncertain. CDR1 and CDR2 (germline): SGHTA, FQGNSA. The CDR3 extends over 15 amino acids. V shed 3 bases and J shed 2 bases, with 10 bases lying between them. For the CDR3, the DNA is TGTGCCAGCAGCTTCGGGTCTCGCAACACCGGGGAGCTGTTTCTT. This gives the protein CASSFGSRNTGELFL.

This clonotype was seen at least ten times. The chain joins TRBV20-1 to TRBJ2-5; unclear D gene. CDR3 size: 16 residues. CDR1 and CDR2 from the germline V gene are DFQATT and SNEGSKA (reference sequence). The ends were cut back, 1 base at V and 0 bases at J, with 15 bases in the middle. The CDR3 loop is CSARANPPADQETQYF. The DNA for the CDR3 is TGCAGTGCTAGAGCCAACCCCCCCGCGGACCAAGAGACCCAGTACTTC.

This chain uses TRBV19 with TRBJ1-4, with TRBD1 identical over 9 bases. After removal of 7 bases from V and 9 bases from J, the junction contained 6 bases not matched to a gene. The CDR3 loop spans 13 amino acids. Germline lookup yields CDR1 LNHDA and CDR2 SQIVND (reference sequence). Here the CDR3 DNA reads TGTGCCAGTACCGGGACAGGGATTCAAAAACTGTTTTTT. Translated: CASTGTGIQKLFF. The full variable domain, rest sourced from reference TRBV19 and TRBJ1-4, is DGGITQSPKYLFRKEGQNVTLSCEQNLNHDAMYWYRQDPGQGLRLIYYSQIVNDFQKGDIAEGYSVSREKKESFPLTVTSAQKNPTAFYLCASTGTGIQKLFFGSGTQLSVL.

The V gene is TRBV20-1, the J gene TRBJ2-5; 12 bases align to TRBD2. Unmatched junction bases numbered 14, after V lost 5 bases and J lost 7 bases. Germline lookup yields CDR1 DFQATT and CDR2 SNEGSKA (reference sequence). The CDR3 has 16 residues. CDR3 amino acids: CSAQDPGTSGSGTQYF. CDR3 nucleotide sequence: TGCAGTGCTCAAGACCCCGGGACTAGCGGGTCGGGGACCCAGTACTTC.

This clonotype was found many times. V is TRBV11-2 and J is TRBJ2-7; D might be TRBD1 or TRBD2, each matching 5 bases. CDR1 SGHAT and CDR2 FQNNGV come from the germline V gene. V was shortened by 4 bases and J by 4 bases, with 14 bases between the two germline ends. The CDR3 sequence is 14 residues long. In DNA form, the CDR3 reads TGTGCCAGCAGCTCCACCGGGACCAAATACGAGCAGTACTTC. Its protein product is CASSSTGTKYEQYF. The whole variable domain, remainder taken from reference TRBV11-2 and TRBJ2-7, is EAGVAQSPRYKIIEKRQSVAFWCNPISGHATLYWYQQILGQGPKLLIQFQNNGVVDDSQLPKDRFSAERLKGVDSTLKIQPAKLEDSAVYLCASSSTGTKYEQYFGPGTRLTVT.

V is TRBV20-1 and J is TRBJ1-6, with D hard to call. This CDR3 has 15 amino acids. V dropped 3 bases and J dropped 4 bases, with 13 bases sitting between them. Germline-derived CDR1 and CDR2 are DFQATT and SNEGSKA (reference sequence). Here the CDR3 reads CSARSGIGYNSPLHF. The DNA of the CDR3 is TGCAGTGCTAGGTCGGGAATCGGGTATAATTCACCCCTCCACTTT.